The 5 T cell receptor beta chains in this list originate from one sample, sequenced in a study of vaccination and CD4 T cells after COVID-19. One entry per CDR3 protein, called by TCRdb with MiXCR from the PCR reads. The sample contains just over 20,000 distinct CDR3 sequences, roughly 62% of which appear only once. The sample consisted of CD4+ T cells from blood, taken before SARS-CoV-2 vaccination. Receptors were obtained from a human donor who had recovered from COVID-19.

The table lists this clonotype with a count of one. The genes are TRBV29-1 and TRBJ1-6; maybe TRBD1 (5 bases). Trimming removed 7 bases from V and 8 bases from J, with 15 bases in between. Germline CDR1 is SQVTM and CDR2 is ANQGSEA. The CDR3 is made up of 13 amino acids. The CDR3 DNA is TGCAGCGCTATGACAGTATCGGATTCACCCCTCCACTTT. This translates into CSAMTVSDSPLHF.

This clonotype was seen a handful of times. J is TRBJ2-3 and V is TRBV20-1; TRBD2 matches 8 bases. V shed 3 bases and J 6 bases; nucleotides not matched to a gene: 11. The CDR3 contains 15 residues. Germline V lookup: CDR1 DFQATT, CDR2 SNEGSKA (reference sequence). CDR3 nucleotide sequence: TGCAGTGCTAGGGACAGCGGGAGAGGGGTGGATACGCAGTATTTT. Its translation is CSARDSGRGVDTQYF.

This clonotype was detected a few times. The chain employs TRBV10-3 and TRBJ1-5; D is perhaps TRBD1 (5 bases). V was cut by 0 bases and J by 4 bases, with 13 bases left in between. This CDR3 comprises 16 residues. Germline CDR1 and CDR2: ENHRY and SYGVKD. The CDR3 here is CAISESDRGGNQPQHF. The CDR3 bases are TGTGCCATCAGTGAGTCTGATAGGGGAGGGAATCAGCCCCAGCATTTT.

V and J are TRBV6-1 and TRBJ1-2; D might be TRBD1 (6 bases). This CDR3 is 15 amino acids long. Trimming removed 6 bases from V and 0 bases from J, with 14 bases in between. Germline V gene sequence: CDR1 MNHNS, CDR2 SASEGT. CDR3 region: CASRDQGRSNYGYTF. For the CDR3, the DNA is TGTGCCAGCAGAGATCAGGGGAGGTCTAACTATGGCTACACCTTC.

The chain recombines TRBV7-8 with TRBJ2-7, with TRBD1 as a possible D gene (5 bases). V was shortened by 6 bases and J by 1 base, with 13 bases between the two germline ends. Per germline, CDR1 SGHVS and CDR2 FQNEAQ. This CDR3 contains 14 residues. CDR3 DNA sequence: TGTGCCAGCAGATTCTCAGGGTTTTCCTACGAGCAGTACTTC. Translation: CASRFSGFSYEQYF.